One T cell receptor (beta chain) is described in this entry. Its antigen is unidentified. V trimming: 2 bases; J trimming: 3 bases; junction bases outside the gene matches: 5. The CDR3 spans 17 residues. The germline gives CDR1 DFQATT, CDR2 SNEGSKA (reference sequence). Constant-segment primers were used for 5'RACE, and the resulting TCR alpha and TCR beta cDNA libraries carried sample barcodes and UMIs. TCRdb reanalysed the 5' RACE reads using MiXCR and keeps one entry per CDR3 protein. The repertoire holds 300,000 to 400,000 distinct CDR3 sequences, around 27% seen once, with about 13% in the top ten. The source of the sample is a study of T-cell memory formation after mild COVID-19. Study-level findings and limits: Memory from before infection featured some responding clones, which suggests cross-reactive memory joined.

This sequence joins TRBV20-1 and TRBJ2-3, with TRBD2 identical over 16 bases. Sample: PBMCs or a T cell subset sorted from them (not recorded which). The receptor's source is an adult woman who had mild COVID-19 (a few samples of this study predate the infection). Cell type and time point are not known. The CDR3 coding sequence is TGCAGTGCTAGATCCGGGACTAGCGGGAGGGGGACAGATACGCAGTATTTT. It yields the protein CSARSGTSGRGTDTQYF.